This TCR beta chain was observed in a study of T cell repertoires in cytomegalovirus infection. About the study: Both a matching HLA type and CMV infection were indicated by public TCR beta signatures.

From the reads, TCRdb called clonotypes with MiXCR, one entry per CDR3 protein. The sample carries 200,000 to 300,000 distinct CDR3 sequences, approximately 9.1% recorded once. With regard to this clonotype: Its target is not known.

The germline V gene encodes CDR1 SGHTA and CDR2 FQGNSA. V lost 7 bases and J 0 bases, leaving 12 bases between the germline ends. This CDR3 has 14 amino acids. Study conclusions and caveats: CMV-specific TCR beta clonotypes restricted by HLA-C were the ones dominating the ex vivo response.

This clonotype originated in a human donor in good health (CMV status not recorded). Some clones in this sample may be carry-over from other donors' samples. The sequencing input was PBMCs. The chain is built from TRBV7-2 and TRBJ1-1; D gene ambiguous. CDR3 residues: CASMLGVMNTEAFF. The CDR3 DNA is TGTGCCAGCATGCTGGGTGTCATGAACACTGAAGCTTTCTTT.